One and the same sample provided the 17 T cell receptor beta chains below, sequenced in a study of blood T cell repertoires in COVID-19. Generated by immunoSEQ multiplex PCR, the TCRdb table keeps only in-frame clones and is missing some. The sample shows 130,000 to 150,000 clones, 80% of them seen only once. The sequencing input was peripheral blood. The receptors come from a man between 60 and 70 years old with active or convalescent COVID-19.

V gene TRBV24-1 combines with J gene TRBJ2-5; TRBD2 agrees at 9 bases. Germline trimming cut 1 base from V and 5 bases from J; bases unmatched to any gene: 7. The CDR3 sequence is 16 residues long. CDR1 and CDR2 from the germline V gene are KGHDR and SFDVKD. CDR3 nucleotides: TGTGCCACCAGTGATTTTGGCGGGAGGGCCACGGAGACCCAGTACTTC. Residues: CATSDFGGRATETQYF.

This clone was seen only once. This sample also contains other DNA sequences that code for the same CDR3. V gene TRBV9 combines with J gene TRBJ2-1; 9 nucleotides match TRBD1. The ends lost 0 bases at V and 5 bases at J; junction bases unmatched: 0. This CDR3 has 14 residues. Per the germline V gene, CDR1 is SGDLS and CDR2 is YYNGEE. The CDR3 nucleotides are TGTGCCAGCAGCGTAGGACAGGGGGACAATGAGCAGTTCTTC. It translates to CASSVGQGDNEQFF.

The V gene is TRBV29-1, the J gene TRBJ2-2; possible D gene TRBD2, 7 bases. Germline CDR1 is SQVTM and CDR2 is ANQGSEA. The CDR3 length is 14 residues. The V end was cut by 7 bases, the J end by 4 bases, with 16 bases between. The CDR3 protein is CSAGRGAGTGELFF. In DNA form, the CDR3 reads TGCAGCGCCGGCCGGGGGGCTGGCACCGGGGAGCTGTTTTTT.

V is TRBV7-9 and J is TRBJ1-5; D is unclear. The length of the CDR3 is 15 residues. V lost 4 bases, J lost 0 bases, and 10 bases lay in between. The V gene's germline CDR1 is SEHNR and CDR2 FQNEAQ (reference sequence). CDR3 DNA sequence: TGTGCCAGCAGCTCCCTAGGCAATAGCAATCAGCCCCAGCATTTT. Amino acid sequence: CASSSLGNSNQPQHF.

The chain uses TRBV9 and TRBJ1-5; 8 bases match TRBD1. The trim removed 0 bases at V and 2 bases at J, leaving 4 bases unmatched. This CDR3 comprises 16 residues. Germline CDR1 and CDR2: SGDLS and YYNGEE. This CDR3 is CASSVGPGGGNQPQHF. Written as DNA, the CDR3 is TGTGCCAGCAGCGTAGGGCCAGGGGGCGGCAATCAGCCCCAGCATTTT.

In its sample, this clone was seen a few times. The chain combines TRBV9 with TRBJ1-4; D remains ambiguous. The CDR3 sequence is 14 residues long. Trimming removed 1 base from V and 5 bases from J, with 9 bases in between. Per the germline V gene, CDR1 is SGDLS and CDR2 is YYNGEE. The CDR3 sequence is CASSVSGSNEKLFF. The DNA of the CDR3 is TGTGCCAGCAGCGTATCCGGGAGCAATGAAAAACTGTTTTTT.

The rearrangement joins TRBV14 to TRBJ2-5; TRBD1 is a possible D gene (5 bases). The germline V gene has CDR1 SGHDN and CDR2 FVKESK. Trimming left V 0 bases short and J 7 bases short, with 18 bases between. The CDR3 runs 16 residues. Here the CDR3 reads CASSQDKGFGFGTQYF. The CDR3 DNA sequence: TGTGCCAGCAGCCAAGATAAGGGGTTCGGTTTTGGGACCCAGTACTTC.

The chain is built from TRBV30 and TRBJ2-5, with a possible D match to TRBD1 (5 bases). Germline lookup yields CDR1 GTSNPN and CDR2 SVGIG (reference sequence). Trimming pared 2 bases from V and 13 bases from J, leaving 17 bases between. This CDR3 is built from 12 residues. CDR3 nucleotide sequence: TGTGCCTGGAGTCCCCAGGGTGAAGGGCTGTACTTC. Residues: CAWSPQGEGLYF.

This chain joins TRBV5-1 and TRBJ2-1; TRBD2 might be the D (5 bases). Germline loops: CDR1 SGHRS, CDR2 YFSETQ. Trimming removed 1 base at V and 8 bases at J, with 16 bases between. CDR3 size: 15 residues. CDR3 DNA: TGCGCCAGCAGCTTGATTGGACTGACACTTGATGAGCAGTTCTTC. It encodes CASSLIGLTLDEQFF. Drawing the rest from reference TRBV5-1 and TRBJ2-1, the complete variable domain is KAGVTQTPRYLIKTRGQQVTLSCSPISGHRSVSWYQQTPGQGLQFLFEYFSETQRNKGNFPGRFSGRQFSNSRSEMNVSTLELGDSALYLCASSLIGLTLDEQFFGPGTRLTVL.

This clone has a count of ten or more. The chain recombines TRBV29-1 with TRBJ2-5; D is ambiguous. Trimming took off 6 bases at V and 1 base at J, with 15 bases between the two ends. The length of the CDR3 is 14 residues. The germline V gene encodes CDR1 SQVTM and CDR2 ANQGSEA. Here the CDR3 reads CSVLGLTTQETQYF. CDR3 nucleotides: TGCAGCGTCCTCGGTCTGACAACCCAAGAGACCCAGTACTTC.

V usage is TRBV2 and J usage is TRBJ1-2; D might be TRBD1 (6 bases). Germline V gives CDR1 SNHLY, CDR2 FYNNEI. The CDR3 spans 15 residues. V lost 5 bases, J lost 4 bases, and 17 bases lay in between. The CDR3 reads CASSRGSTGSYGYTF. In DNA, the CDR3 is TGTGCCAGCAGTAGGGGGTCGACGGGTTCCTATGGCTACACCTTC.

This clone was recorded once. The chain joins TRBV20-1 to TRBJ1-2, with D unresolved. The CDR3 covers 14 residues. Germline V gives CDR1 DFQATT, CDR2 SNEGSKA (reference sequence). Trimming took off 3 bases at V and 4 bases at J, with 15 bases between the two ends. CDR3 in amino acids: CSASKAGRLYGYTF. In DNA, the CDR3 is TGCAGTGCTAGTAAGGCAGGCCGGCTCTATGGCTACACCTTC.

The sample holds a few counts of this clone. The chain recombines TRBV5-4 with TRBJ2-3; TRBD1 matches 8 bases. Per germline, CDR1 SGHNT and CDR2 YYREEE (reference sequence). V lost 0 bases to trimming and J lost 13 bases; unmatched junction nucleotides: 19. The CDR3 loop spans 17 amino acids. CDR3 protein: CASSLGSGRGLLKGEYF. CDR3 in DNA: TGTGCCAGCAGCTTGGGGTCGGGCAGGGGGCTCCTCAAGGGCGAGTATTTT.

The chain joins TRBV5-1 to TRBJ2-5, with 10 nucleotides matching TRBD2. This CDR3 has 16 residues. In germline, CDR1 is SGHRS, CDR2 YFSETQ. Trimming took 4 bases from V and 1 from J; bases not matched to a gene: 7. CDR3 region: CASSPGLAELQETQYF. For the CDR3, the DNA is TGCGCCAGCAGCCCCGGACTAGCGGAACTCCAAGAGACCCAGTACTTC.

In nucleotides, the CDR3 is TGTGCCAGCAGCCCCTACTGGGGCAAAAGTACGCAGTATTTT. Its protein product is CASSPYWGKSTQYF. The V gene is TRBV3-1 (or the pseudogene TRBV3-2), the J gene TRBJ2-3; possible D gene TRBD1, 5 bases. Germline-derived CDR1 and CDR2 are LGHDT and YNNKEL (reference sequence). The CDR3 runs to 14 residues. The V gene lost 4 bases and the J gene lost 8 bases, with 16 bases spanning the gap.

The chain couples TRBV18 to TRBJ1-6, with 9 bases aligning to TRBD1. Germline trimming cut 3 bases from V and 7 bases from J; bases unmatched to any gene: 4. There are 15 residues in the CDR3. CDR1 is KGHSH and CDR2 is LQKENI in the germline V gene. CDR3 nucleotides: TGTGCCAGCTCACCGGGACAGGGTCAGAATTCACCCCTCCACTTT. Encoded protein: CASSPGQGQNSPLHF.

The chain couples TRBV29-1 to TRBJ2-1, with 8 bases matching TRBD1. The germline CDR1 and CDR2 sequences are SQVTM and ANQGSEA. Unmatched junction bases numbered 6, after V lost 4 bases and J lost 4 bases. This CDR3 region has 14 residues. The CDR3 coding sequence is TGCAGCGTTGGAACCGGGACAGGTTACAATGAGCAGTTCTTC. Its protein product is CSVGTGTGYNEQFF.